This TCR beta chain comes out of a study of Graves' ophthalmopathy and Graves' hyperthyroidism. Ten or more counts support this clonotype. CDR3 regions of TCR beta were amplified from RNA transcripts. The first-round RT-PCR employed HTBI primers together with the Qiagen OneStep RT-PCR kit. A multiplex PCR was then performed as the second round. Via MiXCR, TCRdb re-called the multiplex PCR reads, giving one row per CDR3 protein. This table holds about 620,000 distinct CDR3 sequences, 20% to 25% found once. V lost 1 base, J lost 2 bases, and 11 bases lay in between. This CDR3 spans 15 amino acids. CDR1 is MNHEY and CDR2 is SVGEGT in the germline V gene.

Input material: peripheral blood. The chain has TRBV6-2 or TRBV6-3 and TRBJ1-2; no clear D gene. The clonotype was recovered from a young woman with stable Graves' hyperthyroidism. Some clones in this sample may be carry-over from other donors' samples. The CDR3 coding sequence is TGTGCCAGCAGTTACTTTCCCGGGAGCAACTATGGCTACACCTTC. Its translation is CASSYFPGSNYGYTF.